The T cell receptor (beta chain) described here comes from a study of cytomegalovirus exposure and HLA in healthy donors. The PCR used 60 Vbeta and 13 Jbeta primers. Generated by immunoSEQ multiplex PCR, the TCRdb table keeps only in-frame clones and is missing some. The sample has about 180,000 clones, around 80% seen once. Trimming removed 5 bases from V and 4 bases from J, with 11 bases in between. This CDR3 spans 13 amino acids. The V gene's germline CDR1 is MNHNS and CDR2 SASEGT. This chain joins TRBV6-1 and TRBJ1-1, with D maybe TRBD1 (5 bases). Input material: PBMCs. This receptor was taken from a girl aged 5 to 17 in good health and CMV-seropositive. The CDR3 nucleotides read TGTGCCAGCAGTCAAGGGAGGGGCACTGAAGCTTTCTTT. This sequence encodes CASSQGRGTEAFF.